Presented here are 16 T cell receptor beta chains from one specimen sequenced in a study of cytomegalovirus exposure and HLA in healthy donors. PCR was performed using 60 Vbeta and 13 Jbeta primers. Assay: immunoSEQ multiplex PCR; the TCRdb copy retains only in-frame clones and omits some. This sample carries roughly 200,000 clones, over 70% of them seen once, and the ten largest clones take 2.7%. The sample taken for sequencing was PBMCs. These receptors all stem from a woman aged 60-70 years in good health and CMV-seropositive.

This clone was picked up a small number of times. The chain combines TRBV11-2 with TRBJ1-1, with 8 bases identical to TRBD1. V lost 5 bases to trimming and J lost 8 bases; unmatched junction nucleotides: 10. The CDR3 is made up of 14 amino acids. Germline V gene data show CDR1 as SGHAT and CDR2 as FQNNGV. CDR3 loop: CASSVNLDREEAFF. Here the CDR3 DNA reads TGTGCCAGCAGCGTAAATCTGGACAGGGAAGAAGCTTTCTTT.

This chain connects TRBV19 to TRBJ1-5; D uncertain. Trimming removed 5 bases from V and 4 bases from J, with 21 bases in between. In germline, CDR1 is LNHDA, CDR2 SQIVND (reference sequence). This CDR3 is 17 amino acids long. CDR3 nucleotide sequence: TGTGCCAGTAGTGTAATCCCTCAGGCAGGCCTGAATCAGCCCCAGCATTTT. Translation gives CASSVIPQAGLNQPQHF. Filled out from reference TRBV19 and TRBJ1-5, the complete variable domain reads DGGITQSPKYLFRKEGQNVTLSCEQNLNHDAMYWYRQDPGQGLRLIYYSQIVNDFQKGDIAEGYSVSREKKESFPLTVTSAQKNPTAFYLCASSVIPQAGLNQPQHFGDGTRLSIL.

This clone was seen a handful of times. The chain is built from TRBV25-1 and TRBJ2-1, with a tentative D call TRBD2 (5 bases). The ends were cut back, 2 bases at V and 10 bases at J, with 18 bases in the middle. The germline V gene has CDR1 MGHDK and CDR2 SYGVNS. The CDR3 consists of 15 residues. CDR3 bases: TGTGCCAGCAGTGAACGCCGGAGAGGGCGGTGGGAGCAGTTCTTC. As protein: CASSERRRGRWEQFF.

On this clone: The junction departs from the called germline gene at one end, perhaps through a read error. The chain is built from TRBV10-3 and TRBJ2-7; 7 bases are a match to TRBD1. The germline gives CDR1 ENHRY, CDR2 SYGVKD. The CDR3 covers 12 residues. The CDR3 here is CALRDSNYEQYF. CDR3 nucleotide sequence: TGTGCCCTCAGGGACAGCAACTACGAGCAGTACTTC.

The chain combines TRBV5-6 with TRBJ2-2, with 10 bases lining up with TRBD2. This CDR3 region has 15 residues. V lost 4 bases, J lost 4 bases, and 4 bases stayed unmatched. The V gene's germline CDR1 is SGHDT and CDR2 YYEEEE. Written as DNA, the CDR3 is TGTGCCAGCAGCATCTCTAGCGGGAGCACCGGGGAGCTGTTTTTT. Its protein product is CASSISSGSTGELFF.

CDR3 in amino acids: CASSYSGPGVRGEQFF. CDR3 DNA: TGTGCCAGCAGTTACTCCGGACCAGGGGTCAGGGGAGAGCAGTTCTTC. The gene calls are TRBV6-5 and TRBJ2-1, with D possibly matching TRBD1 (6 bases). In germline, CDR1 is MNHEY, CDR2 SVGAGI. The CDR3 contains 16 residues. Trimming shortened V by 0 bases and J by 10 bases, and 19 bases separated the two germline ends.

The chain couples TRBV2 to TRBJ1-2; 8 nucleotides match TRBD1. J gave up 8 bases and V 6 bases, and 8 bases lay outside the gene matches. This CDR3 is 13 amino acids long. Germline lookup yields CDR1 SNHLY and CDR2 FYNNEI. CDR3 region: CASSKGDRQGYTF. The CDR3 DNA reads TGTGCCAGCAGCAAAGGGGACAGGCAAGGCTACACCTTC.

The chain has TRBV28 and TRBJ1-4; 8 positions match TRBD1. The CDR3 length is 13 residues. The J segment lost 14 bases and the V segment lost 3 bases, leaving 8 bases of the junction unmatched. CDR1 is MDHEN, CDR2 SYDVKM, per germline. The CDR3 DNA sequence: TGTGCCAGCAGTTTGGATTTGGCAGGGGGCCTGTTTTTT. Its protein product is CASSLDLAGGLFF.

This chain connects TRBV7-3 to TRBJ1-1, with 11 bases that match TRBD1. The germline V gene encodes CDR1 SGHTA and CDR2 FQGTGA. With V trimmed by 5 bases and J by 4 bases, 6 bases remained unmatched. The CDR3 extends over 15 amino acids. This CDR3 is CASSGGQGGGTEAFF. The DNA of the CDR3 is TGTGCCAGCAGCGGGGGACAGGGGGGGGGCACTGAAGCTTTCTTT.

The V gene is TRBV11-1, the J gene TRBJ1-2; TRBD1 aligns across 8 bases. After removal of 6 bases from V and 6 bases from J, the junction contained 9 bases not matched to a gene. Germline-derived CDR1 and CDR2 are SGHAT and FQDESV (reference sequence). The CDR3 covers 14 residues. The CDR3 loop is CASSFPPDRDGYTF. CDR3 nucleotide sequence: TGTGCCAGCAGTTTCCCCCCGGACAGGGATGGCTACACCTTC.

The V call is TRBV19, the J call TRBJ2-1; TRBD2 matches 7 bases. Germline assignment: CDR1 LNHDA and CDR2 SQIVND (reference sequence). The CDR3 spans 11 residues. With 3 bases clipped from V and 10 bases from J, the junction kept 0 bases outside the gene matches. The CDR3, as DNA: TGTGCCAGTAGTATGGGACTAGAGCAGTTCTTC. This translates into CASSMGLEQFF.

The V gene is TRBV5-1, the J gene TRBJ2-1; TRBD2 matches 8 bases. CDR1 is SGHRS, CDR2 YFSETQ, per germline. The CDR3 runs to 16 residues. The junction had 4 bases not matched to a gene; V was cut back by 2 bases and J by 0 bases. The CDR3 DNA reads as TGCGCCAGCAGCTTAATAGCGGGGAGCTCCTACAATGAGCAGTTCTTC. Amino acids: CASSLIAGSSYNEQFF.

V and J are TRBV5-6 and TRBJ2-5; no clear D. Germline CDR1 SGHDT, CDR2 YYEEEE. Trimming pared 1 base from V and 2 bases from J, leaving 6 bases between. The CDR3 is made up of 13 amino acids. CDR3 nucleotide sequence: TGTGCCAGCAGCTTGCCTAGGCAAGAGACCCAGTACTTC. It translates to CASSLPRQETQYF.

The chain has TRBV5-1 and TRBJ2-5, with 9 positions matching TRBD1. The V and J ends lost 2 bases and 4 bases, in that order; junction bases with no gene match: 12. Germline V gene data show CDR1 as SGHRS and CDR2 as YFSETQ. CDR3 length: 17 residues. DNA of the CDR3: TGCGCCAGCAGCTTCCTCGGACAGGGGAGGTTTGGAGAGACCCAGTACTTC. It translates to CASSFLGQGRFGETQYF.

The J gene is TRBJ2-1, the V gene TRBV5-4; maybe TRBD2 (8 bases). Trimming removed 4 bases at V and 3 bases at J, with 26 bases between. The CDR3 is made up of 19 amino acids. Looked up from germline, CDR1 is SGHNT and CDR2 is YYREEE (reference sequence). This chain's CDR3 is CASSQGGWAGGDNYNEQFF. The CDR3 nucleotides are TGTGCCAGCAGCCAGGGGGGATGGGCGGGGGGCGATAACTACAATGAGCAGTTCTTC. Variable domain in full (rest from reference TRBV5-4 and TRBJ2-1): ETGVTQSPTHLIKTRGQQVTLRCSSQSGHNTVSWYQQALGQGPQFIFQYYREEENGRGNFPPRFSGLQFPNYSSELNVNALELDDSALYLCASSQGGWAGGDNYNEQFFGPGTRLTVL.

This chain connects TRBV6-1 to TRBJ1-2; unclear D gene. The V end lost 7 bases, the J end lost 6 bases, and 18 bases lay between the germline ends. In germline, CDR1 is MNHNS, CDR2 SASEGT. CDR3 length: 14 amino acids. The CDR3 DNA reads TGTGCCAGCACCGAAAAAGGGAGGGAGAATGGCTACACCTTC. Translating it yields CASTEKGRENGYTF.